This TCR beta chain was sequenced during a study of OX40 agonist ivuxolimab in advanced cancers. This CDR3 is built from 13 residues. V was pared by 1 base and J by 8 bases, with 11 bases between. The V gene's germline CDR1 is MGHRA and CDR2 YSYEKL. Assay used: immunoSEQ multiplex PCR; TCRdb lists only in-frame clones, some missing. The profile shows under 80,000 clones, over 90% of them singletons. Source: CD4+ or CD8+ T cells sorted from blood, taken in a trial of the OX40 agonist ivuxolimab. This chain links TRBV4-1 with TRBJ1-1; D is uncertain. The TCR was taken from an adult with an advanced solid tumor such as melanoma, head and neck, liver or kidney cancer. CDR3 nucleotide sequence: TGCGCCAGCAGCCAAGGACCAGGAGACGAAGCTTTCTTT. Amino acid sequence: CASSQGPGDEAFF.